Shown below are 5 T cell receptor beta chains from a single sample sequenced in a study of blood T cell repertoires in COVID-19. Clones were sequenced by immunoSEQ multiplex PCR, and TCRdb holds only the in-frame ones, with some missing. The sample consists of fewer than 180,000 clones, roughly nine tenths of them appearing once. The sequencing sample was made of peripheral blood. These receptors were collected from a woman aged 55-70 years with active or convalescent COVID-19.

This clone was found a few times. The rearrangement uses TRBV10-3 and TRBJ2-5; no definite D call. This CDR3 has 12 amino acids. The germline gives CDR1 ENHRY, CDR2 SYGVKD. V was trimmed by 6 bases and J by 7 bases, leaving 12 bases between them. The CDR3 loop reads CAIRRPDGTQYF. CDR3 nucleotide sequence: TGTGCCATCAGGCGGCCAGACGGGACCCAGTACTTC.

This clone occurred a few times. This chain connects TRBV6-5 to TRBJ2-3; D uncertain. Germline loops: CDR1 MNHEY, CDR2 SVGAGI. The CDR3 spans 14 residues. Between the trimmed V and J ends, which lost 6 bases and 0 bases, there was a span of 10 bases. The CDR3 DNA follows: TGTGCCAGCAGACTTACCCTAAGCACAGATACGCAGTATTTT. Translating gives CASRLTLSTDTQYF.

The chain carries TRBV30 and TRBJ1-2, with D maybe TRBD1 (6 bases). The ends were cut back, 5 bases at V and 7 bases at J, with 14 bases in the middle. CDR3 length: 12 amino acids. Germline CDR1 and CDR2: GTSNPN and SVGIG (reference sequence). The CDR3 DNA reads TGTGCCTGGGGTCTGGGGGCTAGTGGCTACACCTTC. Translated, it gives CAWGLGASGYTF.

The J gene is TRBJ2-1, the V gene TRBV6-2 or TRBV6-3; the D is unclear. V gave up 5 bases and J gave up 0 bases, with 8 bases separating them. The CDR3 spans 14 residues. The V gene's germline CDR1 is MNHEY and CDR2 SVGEGT. CDR3: CASSGASSYNEQFF. CDR3 DNA: TGTGCCAGCAGTGGAGCGAGCTCCTACAATGAGCAGTTCTTC.

DNA of the CDR3: TGTGCCAGCAGCAAGGGGACTAGCGGGGGTAGGGAGACCCAGTACTTC. It encodes CASSKGTSGGRETQYF. The chain carries TRBV5-4 and TRBJ2-5; 14 bases are shared with TRBD2. Per the germline V gene, CDR1 is SGHNT and CDR2 is YYREEE (reference sequence). J was trimmed by 5 bases and V by 4 bases; bases with no gene match: 7. The CDR3 sequence is 16 residues long.